Following are 16 T cell receptor beta chains from one sample sequenced in a study of human T cells and chemical hapten exposure. Specified time point: patch test 2, 6 weeks after DPC sensitization. Treatment indicated: therapeutic diphenylcyclopropenone sensitization with weekly scalp DPC. TCRdb redid the calling of the RACE reads with MiXCR, one entry per CDR3 protein. This table holds roughly 96,000 distinct CDR3 sequences, over 7.5% found once. This specimen was whole blood, taken in connection with sensitization to the hapten diphenylcyclopropenone (DPC). These receptors originate from a woman between 40 and 50 years old with alopecia areata. Some clones in this sample may be carry-over from other donors' samples.

This clonotype was detected ten times or more. V gene TRBV20-1 combines with J gene TRBJ2-3; D might be TRBD1 or TRBD2, each matching 5 bases. This CDR3 contains 16 residues. Germline loops: CDR1 DFQATT, CDR2 SNEGSKA (reference sequence). The ends were cut back, 1 base at V and 0 bases at J, with 14 bases in the middle. The CDR3 is CSARAVGRGSTDTQYF. As DNA, the CDR3 is TGCAGTGCTAGAGCCGTGGGCCGGGGCAGCACAGATACGCAGTATTTT.

This clonotype has just a few counts. The rearrangement links TRBV20-1 to TRBJ2-5; 10 positions agree with TRBD2. Germline V gives CDR1 DFQATT, CDR2 SNEGSKA (reference sequence). This CDR3 region has 14 residues. Trimming removed 5 bases from V and 4 bases from J; junction bases left unmatched: 7. CDR3 sequence (DNA): TGCAGTGCTCCCCCCCTAGCGGGAGCAGAGACCCAGTACTTC. This codes for CSAPPLAGAETQYF.

This clonotype came up many times. The chain links TRBV29-1 to TRBJ2-1; 8 bases are a match to TRBD1. The CDR3 spans 12 residues. The V and J ends lost 4 bases and 9 bases, in that order; junction bases with no gene match: 5. Looked up from germline, CDR1 is SQVTM and CDR2 is ANQGSEA. The CDR3 sequence: CSVGTGWGEQFF. CDR3 sequence (DNA): TGCAGCGTTGGGACAGGGTGGGGTGAGCAGTTCTTC.

In its sample, this clonotype was seen many times. V and J are TRBV18 and TRBJ2-1; a weak D match, TRBD2 (5 bases). Trimming stripped 3 bases from V and 3 bases from J, with 12 bases between. Germline V CDR1 and CDR2: KGHSH, LQKENI. The CDR3 has 15 residues. CDR3 nucleotides: TGTGCCAGCTCACCCATGAGGGAGTTCTACAATGAGCAGTTCTTC. Translating it yields CASSPMREFYNEQFF.

J is TRBJ2-7 and V is TRBV21-1; no check of the table's D call, TRBD1, against the DNA was made. TRBV21-1 has pseudogene status. CDR3 size: 16 residues. CDR3 bases: TGTGCCAGCAGCACGGATAGAGGACATAGCTCCTACGAGCAGTACTTC. Translated, it gives CASSTDRGHSSYEQYF.

This clonotype was seen many times. V and J are TRBV7-2 and TRBJ2-2, with 11 bases identical to TRBD2. Germline V gene lookup returns CDR1 SGHTA and CDR2 FQGNSA. J gave up 6 bases and V 2 bases, and 2 bases lay outside the gene matches. CDR3 size: 15 residues. The CDR3 bases are TGTGCCAGCAGCTTACTAGCGGGAGGCGCCGGGGAGCTGTTTTTT. It encodes CASSLLAGGAGELFF. Supplemented by reference TRBV7-2 and TRBJ2-2, the full variable domain reads GAGVSQSPSNKVTEKGKDVELRCDPISGHTALYWYRQSLGQGLEFLIYFQGNSAPDKSGLPSDRFSAERTGGSVSTLTIQRTQQEDSAVYLCASSLLAGGAGELFFGEGSRLTVL.

CDR3 sequence: CASSLGQTETQYF. The CDR3 DNA reads as TGTGCCAGCAGCCTGGGGCAGACGGAGACCCAGTACTTC. The chain has TRBV12-3 or TRBV12-4 and TRBJ2-5, with D perhaps matching TRBD1 (5 bases). This CDR3 spans 13 amino acids. V lost 6 bases, J lost 5 bases, and 13 bases lay in between.

This chain links TRBV28 with TRBJ2-7; 9 bases map to TRBD1. CDR3 size: 16 residues. The V segment lost 5 bases and the J segment 0 bases; nucleotides outside the gene matches: 8. From germline, CDR1 is MDHEN and CDR2 SYDVKM. In DNA form, the CDR3 reads TGTGCCAGCAGTCCCTTAGGACAGGGGAGCTCCTACGAGCAGTACTTC. This codes for CASSPLGQGSSYEQYF.

This clonotype was detected many times. This chain uses TRBV19 with TRBJ1-2; 9 nucleotides agree with TRBD1. Per the germline V gene, CDR1 is LNHDA and CDR2 is SQIVND (reference sequence). The ends lost 3 bases at V and 2 bases at J; junction bases unmatched: 7. The CDR3 extends over 16 amino acids. CDR3 bases: TGTGCCAGTAGTATTCGGACAGGGGCCTCCAACTATGGCTACACCTTC. Translated: CASSIRTGASNYGYTF.

This clonotype was recorded at least ten times. The chain employs TRBV29-1 and TRBJ1-1; the D gene is possibly TRBD1 (5 bases). Looked up from germline, CDR1 is SQVTM and CDR2 is ANQGSEA. CDR3 length: 11 residues. Trimming took 8 bases from V and 11 from J, leaving 18 bases between them. DNA of the CDR3: TGCAGCACCCGAGGGGCAGATTGGGCTTTCTTT. Its translation: CSTRGADWAFF.

The chain carries TRBV30 and TRBJ2-3; D unclear. Germline V gives CDR1 GTSNPN, CDR2 SVGIG (reference sequence). Trimming left V 6 bases short and J 0 bases short, with 16 bases between. This CDR3 has 15 residues. In DNA, the CDR3 is TGTGCCTGCACCTATTCAGGTTATAGCACAGATACGCAGTATTTT. Amino acid sequence: CACTYSGYSTDTQYF.

This clonotype has ten or more counts. This chain uses TRBV6-4 with TRBJ2-7; TRBD1 agrees at 9 bases. The V and J ends lost 7 bases and 2 bases, in that order; junction bases with no gene match: 6. CDR3 length: 14 residues. Germline assignment: CDR1 MRHNA and CDR2 SNTAGT. The CDR3 loop reads CASKFRDRAYEQYF. For the CDR3, the DNA is TGTGCCAGCAAATTCCGGGACAGGGCCTACGAGCAGTACTTC.

This clonotype was picked up many times. This chain connects TRBV28 to TRBJ1-1, with no clear D. The germline CDR1 and CDR2 sequences are MDHEN and SYDVKM. Trimming shortened V by 7 bases and J by 2 bases, and 11 bases separated the two germline ends. The CDR3 loop spans 13 amino acids. Written as DNA, the CDR3 is TGTGCCAGCAAACTCACTGCAAACACTGAAGCTTTCTTT. Amino acids: CASKLTANTEAFF.

This clonotype has only a few counts. The rearrangement links TRBV10-3 to TRBJ2-3; TRBD1 matches 8 bases. Per the germline V gene, CDR1 is ENHRY and CDR2 is SYGVKD. CDR3 length equals 14 residues. Germline trimming cut 2 bases from V and 5 bases from J; bases unmatched to any gene: 3. The CDR3 nucleotides read TGTGCCATCAGTGAGACTACAGGGGGAGATACGCAGTATTTT. Its protein product is CAISETTGGDTQYF.

J is TRBJ2-1 and V is TRBV20-1; D possibly corresponds to TRBD2 (6 bases). The CDR3 extends over 15 amino acids. Germline V gene sequence: CDR1 DFQATT, CDR2 SNEGSKA (reference sequence). Trimming stripped 5 bases from V and 1 base from J, with 15 bases between. CDR3: CSAFNIAESYNEQFF. In nucleotides, the CDR3 is TGCAGTGCTTTTAATATAGCGGAGTCCTACAATGAGCAGTTCTTC.

Details on this clonotype: The junction departs from the called germline gene at one end, perhaps through a read error. The chain has TRBV5-1 and TRBJ2-1, with 9 bases that match TRBD1. Germline V gives CDR1 SGHRS, CDR2 YFSETQ. CDR3 size: 17 residues. The CDR3 nucleotides are TGCGCCAGCAGTTTGGGAAATCCGGGACAGGGCAACAATGAGCAGTTCTTC. Translating it yields CASSLGNPGQGNNEQFF. The whole variable domain, filled in from reference TRBV5-1 and TRBJ2-1, reads KAGVTQTPRYLIKTRGQQVTLSCSPISGHRSVSWYQQTPGQGLQFLFEYFSETQRNKGNFPGRFSGRQFSNSRSEMNVSTLELGDSALYLCASSLGNPGQGNNEQFFGPGTRLTVL.